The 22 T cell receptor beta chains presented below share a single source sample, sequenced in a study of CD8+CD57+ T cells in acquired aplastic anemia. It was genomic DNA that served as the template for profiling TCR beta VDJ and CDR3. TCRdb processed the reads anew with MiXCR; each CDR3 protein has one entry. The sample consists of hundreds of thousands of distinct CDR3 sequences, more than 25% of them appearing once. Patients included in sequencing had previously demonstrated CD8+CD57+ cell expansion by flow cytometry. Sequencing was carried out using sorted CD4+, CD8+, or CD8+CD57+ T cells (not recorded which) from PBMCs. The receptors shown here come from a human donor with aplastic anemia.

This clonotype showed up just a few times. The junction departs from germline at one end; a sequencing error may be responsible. CDR3 nucleotides: TGTGCCACCAGTGCGGCGACTAGCACAGATACGCAGTATTTT. Protein: CATSAATSTDTQYF. The rearrangement links TRBV2 to TRBJ2-3; D ambiguous. The V gene's germline CDR1 is SNHLY and CDR2 FYNNEI. The CDR3 runs 14 residues. Combining the CDR3 with reference TRBV2 and TRBJ2-3 gives the whole variable domain EPEVTQTPSHQVTQMGQEVILRCVPISNHLYFYWYRQILGQKVEFLVSFYNNEISEKSEIFDDQFSVERPDGSNFTLKIRSTKLEDSAMYFCATSAATSTDTQYFGPGTRLTVL.

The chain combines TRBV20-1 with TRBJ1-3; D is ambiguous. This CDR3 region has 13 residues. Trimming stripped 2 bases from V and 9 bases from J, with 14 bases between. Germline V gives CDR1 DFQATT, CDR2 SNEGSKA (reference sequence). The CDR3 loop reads CSARTEGGSTIYF. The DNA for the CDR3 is TGCAGTGCTAGAACAGAGGGCGGGAGCACCATATATTTT.

The CDR3 loop reads CASSDPTGGNYGYTF. In DNA form, the CDR3 reads TGTGCCAGCAGTGACCCGACAGGGGGCAACTATGGCTACACCTTC. This rearrangement joins TRBV25-1 to TRBJ1-2; 10 positions match TRBD1. V lost 3 bases to trimming and J lost 2 bases; unmatched junction nucleotides: 3. In germline, CDR1 is MGHDK, CDR2 SYGVNS. This CDR3 spans 15 amino acids.

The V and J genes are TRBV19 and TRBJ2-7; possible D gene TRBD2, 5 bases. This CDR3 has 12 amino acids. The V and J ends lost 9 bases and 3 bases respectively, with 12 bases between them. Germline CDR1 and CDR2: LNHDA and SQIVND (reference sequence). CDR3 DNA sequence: TGTGCCAGCACTTACCGGGACTACGAGCAGTACTTC. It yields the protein CASTYRDYEQYF.

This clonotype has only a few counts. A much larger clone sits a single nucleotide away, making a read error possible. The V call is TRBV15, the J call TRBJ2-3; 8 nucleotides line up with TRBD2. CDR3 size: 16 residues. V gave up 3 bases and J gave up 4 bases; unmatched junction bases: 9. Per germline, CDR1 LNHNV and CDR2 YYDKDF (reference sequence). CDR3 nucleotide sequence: TGTGCCACCAGCAGGGAGAGCGGGAGTGGGGCAGATACGCAGTATTTT. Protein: CATSRESGSGADTQYF. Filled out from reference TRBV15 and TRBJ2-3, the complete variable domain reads DAMVIQNPRYQVTQFGKPVTLSCSQTLNHNVMYWYQQKSSQAPKLLFHYYDKDFNNEADTPDNFQSRRPNTSFCFLDIRSPGLGDTAMYLCATSRESGSGADTQYFGPGTRLTVL.

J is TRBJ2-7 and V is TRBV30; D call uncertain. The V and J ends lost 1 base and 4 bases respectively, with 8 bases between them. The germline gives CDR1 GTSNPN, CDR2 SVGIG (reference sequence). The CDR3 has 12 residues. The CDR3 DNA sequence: TGTGCCTGGAGTGCCCGGCATTACGAGCAGTACTTC. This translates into CAWSARHYEQYF. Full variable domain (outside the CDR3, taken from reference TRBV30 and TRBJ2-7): SQTIHQWPATLVQPVGSPLSLECTVEGTSNPNLYWYRQAAGRGLQLLFYSVGIGQISSEVPQNLSASRPQDRQFILSSKKLLLSDSGFYLCAWSARHYEQYFGPGTRLTVT.

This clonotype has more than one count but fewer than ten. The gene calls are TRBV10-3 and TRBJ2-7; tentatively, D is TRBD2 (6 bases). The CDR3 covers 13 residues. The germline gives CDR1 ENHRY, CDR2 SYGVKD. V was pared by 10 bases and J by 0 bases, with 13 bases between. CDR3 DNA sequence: TGTGCCAGCAGCACGGGGGTCTCCTACGAGCAGTACTTC. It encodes CASSTGVSYEQYF.

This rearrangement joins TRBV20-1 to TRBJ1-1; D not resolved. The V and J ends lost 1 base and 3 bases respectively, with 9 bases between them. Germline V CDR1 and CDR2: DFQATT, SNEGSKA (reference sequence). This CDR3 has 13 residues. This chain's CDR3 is CSARGAADTEAFF. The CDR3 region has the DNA TGCAGTGCTAGAGGGGCAGCGGACACTGAAGCTTTCTTT.

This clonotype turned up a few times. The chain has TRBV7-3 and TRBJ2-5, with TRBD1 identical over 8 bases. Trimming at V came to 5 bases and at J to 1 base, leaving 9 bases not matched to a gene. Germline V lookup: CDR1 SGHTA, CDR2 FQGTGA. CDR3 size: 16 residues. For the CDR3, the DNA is TGTGCCAGCAGCGTATTGACAGGGGCGTGCCAAGAGACCCAGTACTTC. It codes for CASSVLTGACQETQYF.

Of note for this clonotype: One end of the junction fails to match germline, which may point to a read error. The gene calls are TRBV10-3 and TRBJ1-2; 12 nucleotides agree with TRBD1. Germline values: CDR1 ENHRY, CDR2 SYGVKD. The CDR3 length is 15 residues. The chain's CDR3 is CASSKPGQGANGYTF. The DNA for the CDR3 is TGTGCCAGCAGTAAACCGGGACAGGGGGCTAATGGCTACACCTTC.

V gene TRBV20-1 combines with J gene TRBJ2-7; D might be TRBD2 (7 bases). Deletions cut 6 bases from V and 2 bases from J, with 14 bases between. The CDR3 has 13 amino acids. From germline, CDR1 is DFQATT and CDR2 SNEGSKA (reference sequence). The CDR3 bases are TGCAGTGCCTGGGGGGGGGCAACCTACGAGCAGTACTTC. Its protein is CSAWGGATYEQYF.

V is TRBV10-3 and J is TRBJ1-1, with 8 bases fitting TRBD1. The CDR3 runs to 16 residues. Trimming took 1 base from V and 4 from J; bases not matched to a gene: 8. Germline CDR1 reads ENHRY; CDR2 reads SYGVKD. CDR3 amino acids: CAISEYRTGPSTEAFF. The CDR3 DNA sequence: TGTGCCATCAGTGAGTATCGGACAGGGCCGAGCACTGAAGCTTTCTTT.

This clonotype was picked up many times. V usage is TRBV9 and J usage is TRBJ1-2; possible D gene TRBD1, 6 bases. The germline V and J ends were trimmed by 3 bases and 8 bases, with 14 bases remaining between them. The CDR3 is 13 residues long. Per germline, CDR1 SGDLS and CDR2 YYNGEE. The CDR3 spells CASSEGFGGGYTF. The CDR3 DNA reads TGTGCCAGCAGCGAGGGTTTTGGGGGCGGCTACACCTTC.

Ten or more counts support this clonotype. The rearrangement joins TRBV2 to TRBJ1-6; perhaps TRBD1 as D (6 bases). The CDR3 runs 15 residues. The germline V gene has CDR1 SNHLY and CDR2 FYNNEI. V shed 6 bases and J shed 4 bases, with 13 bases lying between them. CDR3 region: CASRIETGYNSPLHF. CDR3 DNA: TGTGCCAGCAGAATAGAGACAGGTTATAATTCACCCCTCCACTTT.

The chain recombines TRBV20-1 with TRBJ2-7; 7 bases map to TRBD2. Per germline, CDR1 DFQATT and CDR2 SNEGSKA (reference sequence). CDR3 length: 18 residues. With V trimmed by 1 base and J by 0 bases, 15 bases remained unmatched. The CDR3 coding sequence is TGCAGTGCTAGAGCCTTACCCCTGACTAGCCCAATCTCCTACGAGCAGTACTTC. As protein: CSARALPLTSPISYEQYF.

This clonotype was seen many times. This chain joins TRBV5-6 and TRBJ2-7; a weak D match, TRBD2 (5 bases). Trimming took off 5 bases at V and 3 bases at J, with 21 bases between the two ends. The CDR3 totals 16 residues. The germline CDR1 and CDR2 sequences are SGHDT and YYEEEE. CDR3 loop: CASSPSRRGRNYEQYF. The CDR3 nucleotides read TGTGCCAGCAGTCCCTCCCGCAGAGGGCGGAACTACGAGCAGTACTTC.

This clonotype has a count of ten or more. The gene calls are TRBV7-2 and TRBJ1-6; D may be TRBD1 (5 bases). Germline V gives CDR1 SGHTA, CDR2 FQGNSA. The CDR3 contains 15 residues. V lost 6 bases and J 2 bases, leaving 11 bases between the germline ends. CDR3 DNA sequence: TGTGCCAGCAGTCCTTCGACAGCCTATAATTCACCCCTCCACTTT. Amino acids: CASSPSTAYNSPLHF.

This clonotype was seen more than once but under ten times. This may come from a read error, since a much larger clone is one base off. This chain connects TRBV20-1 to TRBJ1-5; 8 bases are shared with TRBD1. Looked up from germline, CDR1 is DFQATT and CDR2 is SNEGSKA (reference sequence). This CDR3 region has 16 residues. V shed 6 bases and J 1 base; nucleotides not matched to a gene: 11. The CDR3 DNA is TGCAGTGCAAGGACAGGGTCCTTATTCAGCAATCAGCCCCAGCATTTT. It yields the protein CSARTGSLFSNQPQHF.

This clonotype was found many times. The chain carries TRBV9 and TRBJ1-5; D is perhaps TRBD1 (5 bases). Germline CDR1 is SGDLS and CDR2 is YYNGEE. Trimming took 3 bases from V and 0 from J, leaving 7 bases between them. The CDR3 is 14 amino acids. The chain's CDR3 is CASSGGYSNQPQHF. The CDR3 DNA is TGTGCCAGCAGCGGGGGGTATAGCAATCAGCCCCAGCATTTT.

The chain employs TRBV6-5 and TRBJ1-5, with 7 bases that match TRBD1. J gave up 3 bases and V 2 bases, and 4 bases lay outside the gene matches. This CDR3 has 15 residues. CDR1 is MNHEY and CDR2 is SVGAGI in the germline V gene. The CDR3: CASSYEGAPNQPQHF. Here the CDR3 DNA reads TGTGCCAGCAGTTACGAGGGGGCCCCCAATCAGCCCCAGCATTTT.

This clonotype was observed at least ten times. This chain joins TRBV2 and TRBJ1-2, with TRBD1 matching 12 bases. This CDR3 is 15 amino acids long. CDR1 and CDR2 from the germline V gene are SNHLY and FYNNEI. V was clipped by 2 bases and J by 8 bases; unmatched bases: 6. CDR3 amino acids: CASSELGQGAKGYTF. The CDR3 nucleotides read TGTGCCAGCAGTGAATTGGGACAGGGGGCCAAGGGCTACACCTTC.

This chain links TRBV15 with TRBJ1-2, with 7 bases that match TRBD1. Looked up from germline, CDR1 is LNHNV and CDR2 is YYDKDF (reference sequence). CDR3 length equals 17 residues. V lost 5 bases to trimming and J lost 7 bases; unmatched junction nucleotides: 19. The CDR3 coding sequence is TGTGCCACCAGCCTTGGGACAGCGGGGAGTACCTTCCTTGGCTACACCTTC. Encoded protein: CATSLGTAGSTFLGYTF.